The clone carrying this TCR beta chain occurred many times. Antigen unknown. Germline V CDR1 and CDR2: LGHNA, YNFKEQ. V gave up 0 bases and J gave up 3 bases, with 5 bases separating them. The CDR3 runs 13 residues. The sample comes from a study of T-cell reconstitution after alpha-beta-depleted transplantation in children. Study-level findings and limits: In some patients, recipient T cells and intrathymic progenitors surviving conditioning explained high day-60 diversity. Fresh T-cell production supplied most of the T-cell counts and diversity seen one year after transplant. After transplant, at about two months, alpha-beta T cells were reportedly derived from several hundred expanded graft clones.

Preparation of the TCRbeta library was carried out with unique molecular identifiers. One entry per CDR3 protein, called by TCRdb with MiXCR from the PCR reads. The sample contains some 29,000 distinct CDR3 sequences, roughly 6% of which appear only once. This TCR was sampled from a male patient younger than 18 who had a stem cell transplant for acute myeloid leukemia, so the T cells may come from the graft donor. This chain connects TRBV4-2 to TRBJ1-2, with a tentative D call TRBD1 (5 bases). Sequencing used PBMCs, mostly from graft donor cells, obtained 180 days after TCRalphabeta/CD19-depleted stem cell transplant. The CDR3 spells CASSQDRDYGYTF. CDR3 sequence (DNA): TGTGCCAGCAGCCAAGACAGGGACTATGGCTACACCTTC.